Shown below are 13 T cell receptor beta chains from a single sample sequenced in a study of CXCR3-negative and CXCR3-positive naive CD8 T cells. Study-wide results and caveats: CXCR3-positive naive cells carried more hydrophobic TRB CDR3s than CXCR3-negative ones.

Libraries of TRB cDNA were made by 5' RACE and carried UMIs. From the 5' RACE reads, TCRdb lists one entry per CDR3 protein and no DNA. With about 92,000 distinct CDR3 sequences in the sample, the ten largest clones hold 0.82%. Their antigen targets remain unknown. Sequenced sample: naive CXCR3+ CD8+ T cells from blood. The subset: CD45RO-CCR7+CD27+CD95- naive CD8+ T cells expressing CXCR3 (TNR3+). The receptors originated from a human donor in good health. Some clones in this sample may be carry-over from other donors' samples.

The genes are TRBV4-1 and TRBJ2-7. The CDR3 length is 14 residues. The germline V gene encodes CDR1 MGHRA and CDR2 YSYEKL. The CDR3 sequence is CASSQPLLPTEQYF.

This rearrangement joins TRBV28 to TRBJ1-5. Germline CDR1 reads MDHEN; CDR2 reads SYDVKM. This CDR3 comprises 15 residues. The CDR3: CASSFVGYSNQPQHF.

The J gene is TRBJ2-1, the V gene TRBV28; TCRdb gives TRBD1 as the D gene, but with no DNA this cannot be confirmed. The CDR3 runs 16 residues. Per the germline V gene, CDR1 is MDHEN and CDR2 is SYDVKM. CDR3 region: CASSPPWRELYNGQFF. Full variable domain (remainder filled in from reference TRBV28 and TRBJ2-1): DVKVTQSSRYLVKRTGEKVFLECVQDMDHENMFWYRQDPGLGLRLIYFSYDVKMKEKGDIPEGYSVSREKKERFSLILESASTNQTSMYLCASSPPWRELYNGQFFGPGTRLTVL.

The CDR3 loop is CASSQGELAGGPNTGELFF. V is TRBV4-1 and J is TRBJ2-2; the D gene TCRdb calls, TRBD2, cannot be checked with no DNA. This CDR3 comprises 19 residues. Per the germline V gene, CDR1 is MGHRA and CDR2 is YSYEKL.

This CDR3 is CSARERVSPLHF. V gene TRBV20-1 combines with J gene TRBJ1-6. The CDR3 spans 12 residues. Germline CDR1 and CDR2: DFQATT and SNEGSKA (reference sequence).

The rearrangement uses TRBV6-2 or TRBV6-3 and TRBJ2-7; the D call from TCRdb, TRBD1, cannot be confirmed without DNA. The germline CDR1 and CDR2 sequences are MNHEY and SVGEGT. This CDR3 region has 15 residues. CDR3 residues: CASSVGQGPSYEQYF.

The rearrangement uses TRBV6-5 and TRBJ1-1; the D gene TCRdb calls, TRBD1, cannot be checked with no DNA. Germline CDR1 MNHEY, CDR2 SVGAGI. This CDR3 is 20 amino acids long. The CDR3 reads CASTSFGTGFLLGVNTEAFF.

The chain joins TRBV6-2 or TRBV6-3 to TRBJ2-7; TCRdb calls TRBD1, which cannot be checked without DNA. This CDR3 has 16 residues. Per germline, CDR1 MNHEY and CDR2 SVGEGT. The CDR3: CASLRTTGTDSYEQYF.

V gene TRBV6-5 combines with J gene TRBJ2-7. The germline V gene has CDR1 MNHEY and CDR2 SVGAGI. CDR3 size: 12 residues. This chain's CDR3 is CASSNGAYEQYF.

The chain links TRBV5-4 to TRBJ2-7. The CDR3 spans 14 residues. Per germline, CDR1 SGHNT and CDR2 YYREEE (reference sequence). CDR3 in amino acids: CASSLESRYYEQYF.

The chain carries TRBV28 and TRBJ2-7; absent DNA, TCRdb's TRBD1 call cannot be checked. The germline V gene encodes CDR1 MDHEN and CDR2 SYDVKM. This CDR3 spans 16 amino acids. The CDR3 here is CASSLWGQVGAQEQNF.

The chain combines TRBV7-3 with TRBJ2-3; absent DNA, TCRdb's TRBD2 call cannot be checked. This CDR3 contains 16 residues. Germline V gives CDR1 SGHTA, CDR2 FQGTGA. The CDR3 spells CASSLSPSGSLDTQYF.

The chain uses TRBV20-1 and TRBJ2-1. Germline CDR1 DFQATT, CDR2 SNEGSKA (reference sequence). This CDR3 region has 14 residues. The CDR3 spells CSARERSSYNEQFF.